The 20 T cell receptor beta chains below were found in one sample sequenced in a study of cytomegalovirus exposure and HLA in healthy donors. Sequencing was performed with immunoSEQ multiplex PCR; in TCRdb, only in-frame clones are kept and a portion is missing. The data show roughly 260,000 clones, about 86% seen once. The specimen was PBMCs. These TCRs come from a young man in good health and CMV-seronegative.

The chain employs TRBV6-5 and TRBJ2-5; D might be TRBD1 (7 bases). CDR1 and CDR2 (germline): MNHEY, SVGAGI. The CDR3 covers 14 residues. V gave up 2 bases and J gave up 3 bases, with 10 bases separating them. CDR3 in amino acids: CASSYRRGEETQYF. DNA of the CDR3: TGTGCCAGCAGTTACCGCAGGGGGGAAGAGACCCAGTACTTC.

The chain employs TRBV29-1 and TRBJ2-7, with 11 bases lining up with TRBD1. The CDR3 is 13 amino acids. Germline CDR1 is SQVTM and CDR2 is ANQGSEA. After removal of 3 bases from V and 3 bases from J, the junction contained 1 base not matched to a gene. The CDR3 loop reads CSVEGTGGYEQYF. The CDR3 DNA reads TGCAGCGTTGAGGGGACAGGGGGCTACGAGCAGTACTTC.

V and J are TRBV19 and TRBJ2-1; D remains unclear. CDR1 and CDR2 (germline): LNHDA, SQIVND (reference sequence). V lost 2 bases to trimming and J lost 0 bases, with 8 bases between them. The CDR3 covers 15 residues. The chain's CDR3 is CASSISRSSYNEQFF. In DNA, the CDR3 is TGTGCCAGTAGTATATCGCGAAGCTCCTACAATGAGCAGTTCTTC.

About this clone: Within the sample, other DNA sequences also encode this same CDR3. V usage is TRBV5-1 and J usage is TRBJ1-1; no firm D call. Germline V CDR1 and CDR2: SGHRS, YFSETQ. This CDR3 contains 14 residues. The germline V and J ends were trimmed by 4 bases and 0 bases, with 10 bases remaining between them. The DNA of the CDR3 is TGCGCCAGCAGCCTGGACGGTATGAACACTGAAGCTTTCTTT. Its translation is CASSLDGMNTEAFF.

The CDR3: CASSLGATDTQYF. The CDR3 DNA follows: TGCGCCAGCAGCTTGGGAGCCACAGATACGCAGTATTTT. The V gene is TRBV5-1, the J gene TRBJ2-3; D remains unclear. V lost 0 bases and J 2 bases, leaving 4 bases between the germline ends. Per the germline V gene, CDR1 is SGHRS and CDR2 is YFSETQ. The CDR3 runs 13 residues.

The J gene is TRBJ2-5, the V gene TRBV2; D perhaps matches TRBD2 (7 bases). The germline gives CDR1 SNHLY, CDR2 FYNNEI. The CDR3 extends over 15 amino acids. Deletions cut 10 bases from V and 1 base from J, with 19 bases between. This CDR3 reads CATRRGGAPQETQYF. The CDR3 DNA follows: TGTGCCACCCGACGAGGGGGGGCTCCCCAAGAGACCCAGTACTTC.

The chain has TRBV28 and TRBJ2-5; D unclear. CDR3 size: 13 residues. The V and J ends lost 1 base and 5 bases respectively, with 8 bases between them. Germline CDR1 MDHEN, CDR2 SYDVKM. Here the CDR3 reads CASSLSRLETQYF. CDR3 sequence (DNA): TGTGCCAGCAGTTTATCCCGTCTTGAGACCCAGTACTTC.

The chain carries TRBV7-9 and TRBJ2-7; D might be TRBD1 (6 bases). V lost 1 base to trimming and J lost 0 bases, with 13 bases between them. The germline V gene has CDR1 SEHNR and CDR2 FQNEAQ (reference sequence). CDR3 length equals 16 residues. CDR3 sequence (DNA): TGTGCCAGCAGCTTAGTTTTCCAGGGGATCTCCTACGAGCAGTACTTC. The encoded protein is CASSLVFQGISYEQYF.

This clone has more than one count but fewer than ten. This chain connects TRBV15 to TRBJ2-3, with D perhaps TRBD2 (6 bases). CDR3 length: 14 amino acids. V was pared by 5 bases and J by 6 bases, with 15 bases between. Germline lookup yields CDR1 LNHNV and CDR2 YYDKDF (reference sequence). CDR3 in DNA: TGTGCCACCAGCCCCAGGTGGGGGGACGATACGCAGTATTTT. It yields the protein CATSPRWGDDTQYF.

This clone has only a few counts. The J gene is TRBJ2-5, the V gene TRBV29-1; D gene unclear. The V gene's germline CDR1 is SQVTM and CDR2 ANQGSEA. The V and J ends lost 6 bases and 0 bases respectively, with 8 bases between them. The CDR3 spans 12 residues. This CDR3 reads CSVLEHQETQYF. The CDR3 DNA sequence: TGCAGCGTGCTGGAGCACCAAGAGACCCAGTACTTC.

The V gene is TRBV5-4, the J gene TRBJ1-2; D is uncertain. Deletions cut 0 bases from V and 6 bases from J, with 9 bases between. Looked up from germline, CDR1 is SGHNT and CDR2 is YYREEE (reference sequence). The CDR3 sequence is 13 residues long. The DNA of the CDR3 is TGTGCCAGCAGCTTGGCGTACTCGCATGGCTACACCTTC. As protein: CASSLAYSHGYTF.

The chain couples TRBV12-1 to TRBJ2-1; the DNA was not compared with TRBD2, the D call given in the table. TRBV12-1 is a pseudogene. The CDR3 contains 16 residues. The DNA for the CDR3 is TGTGCCAGCATCCCACCCGTAGCGGAACCCCACAATGAGCAGTTCTTC. This codes for CASIPPVAEPHNEQFF.

The V call is TRBV5-6, the J call TRBJ1-6; TRBD1 matches at 8 bases. Unmatched junction bases numbered 11, after V lost 3 bases and J lost 9 bases. Germline lookup yields CDR1 SGHDT and CDR2 YYEEEE. The CDR3 length is 16 residues. The CDR3 region is CASSWDRTGSGSPLHF. CDR3 nucleotide sequence: TGTGCCAGCAGCTGGGACCGGACAGGGTCGGGTTCACCCCTCCACTTT.

The rearrangement joins TRBV4-2 to TRBJ2-2; 8 bases match TRBD2. Trimming removed 4 bases from V and 5 bases from J; junction bases left unmatched: 6. This CDR3 region has 15 residues. Germline V CDR1 and CDR2: LGHNA, YNFKEQ. The CDR3 protein is CASSRETSATGELFF. The CDR3 DNA sequence: TGTGCCAGCAGCCGGGAGACTAGCGCTACCGGGGAGCTGTTTTTT.

The chain carries TRBV5-1 and TRBJ2-7, with 12 bases aligning to TRBD1. Looked up from germline, CDR1 is SGHRS and CDR2 is YFSETQ. The CDR3 is 15 amino acids. V was pared by 4 bases and J by 6 bases, with 8 bases of the junction left unmatched. Written as DNA, the CDR3 is TGCGCCAGCAGCGCTAGGGACAGGGGGCGCGGCGAGCAGTACTTC. Protein product: CASSARDRGRGEQYF.

This chain joins TRBV5-4 and TRBJ2-1, with 9 positions matching TRBD2. Germline V lookup: CDR1 SGHNT, CDR2 YYREEE (reference sequence). V lost 4 bases to trimming and J lost 4 bases; unmatched junction nucleotides: 9. This CDR3 contains 16 residues. The CDR3 DNA is TGTGCCAGCAGCCCGGGCGGACTAGCGAAGTACAATGAGCAGTTCTTC. It encodes CASSPGGLAKYNEQFF.

J is TRBJ2-1 and V is TRBV27; TRBD1 aligns across 8 bases. CDR1 and CDR2 (germline): MNHEY, SMNVEV (reference sequence). This CDR3 contains 18 residues. With V trimmed by 6 bases and J by 4 bases, 17 bases remained unmatched. CDR3 in amino acids: CASRQRPRQGLLYNEQFF. As DNA, the CDR3 is TGTGCCAGCAGACAGAGGCCCAGACAGGGGTTATTATACAATGAGCAGTTCTTC.

V is TRBV10-3 and J is TRBJ1-1; D is unresolved. In germline, CDR1 is ENHRY, CDR2 SYGVKD. Between the trimmed V and J ends, which lost 0 bases and 10 bases, there was a span of 9 bases. This CDR3 has 12 residues. The CDR3 region is CAISESTGRAFF. Written as DNA, the CDR3 is TGTGCCATCAGTGAGTCGACGGGTCGAGCTTTCTTT.

This clone has more than one count but fewer than ten. J is TRBJ1-5 and V is TRBV7-6, with D possibly TRBD1 on 5 matching bases. The CDR3 is 17 amino acids. The V end was cut by 0 bases, the J end by 0 bases, with 12 bases between. The germline V gene has CDR1 SGHVS and CDR2 FNYEAQ. CDR3 loop: CASSLASGFGSNQPQHF. CDR3 bases: TGTGCCAGCAGCTTAGCGTCAGGGTTTGGTAGCAATCAGCCCCAGCATTTT. The variable domain in full, completed from reference TRBV7-6 and TRBJ1-5, reads GAGVSQSPRYKVTKRGQDVALRCDPISGHVSLYWYRQALGQGPEFLTYFNYEAQQDKSGLPNDRFSAERPEGSISTLTIQRTEQRDSAMYRCASSLASGFGSNQPQHFGDGTRLSIL.

The chain employs TRBV7-2 and TRBJ1-1, with unresolved D. This CDR3 is built from 14 residues. The V gene's germline CDR1 is SGHTA and CDR2 FQGNSA. Trimming shortened V by 5 bases and J by 5 bases, and 15 bases separated the two germline ends. DNA for the CDR3: TGTGCCAGCAGCAGGAATGGAGAATGGACTGAAGCTTTCTTT. Translated, it gives CASSRNGEWTEAFF.